Within the sample, the clone carrying this TCR beta chain is medium-sized. Its antigen is undetermined. The QIAseq Immune Repertoire TCR panel built the libraries from approximately 15 ng of total RNA. TCRdb independently ran MiXCR on the reads; one entry per CDR3 protein. The sample has around 2,200 distinct CDR3 sequences; 6.5% to 9% are singletons. These data originate in a study of circulating CD8 cells and anti-PD-1 response in melanoma. Study background: Response groups: complete/partial responders versus stable/progressive non-responders. The study's findings and limits: At M1, fewer than 7% of TRB clonotypes appeared in multiple subsets.

From live CD3+CD8+TCRalphabeta+ cells, four PD-1 and/or TIGIT subsets were sorted. Germline CDR1 is MDHEN and CDR2 is SYDVKM. Trimming stripped 4 bases from V and 5 bases from J, with 11 bases between. The CDR3 runs to 13 residues. The genes are TRBV28 and TRBJ2-5; TRBD1 is a possible D gene (6 bases). The sequence came from a human donor with melanoma. Source: CD8+ T cells from PBMCs, taken at baseline or after one month of anti-PD-1 therapy (not recorded which). CDR3 in DNA: TGTGCCAGCAGTTCTGGGGGCCGGGAGACCCAGTACTTC. Protein sequence: CASSSGGRETQYF.